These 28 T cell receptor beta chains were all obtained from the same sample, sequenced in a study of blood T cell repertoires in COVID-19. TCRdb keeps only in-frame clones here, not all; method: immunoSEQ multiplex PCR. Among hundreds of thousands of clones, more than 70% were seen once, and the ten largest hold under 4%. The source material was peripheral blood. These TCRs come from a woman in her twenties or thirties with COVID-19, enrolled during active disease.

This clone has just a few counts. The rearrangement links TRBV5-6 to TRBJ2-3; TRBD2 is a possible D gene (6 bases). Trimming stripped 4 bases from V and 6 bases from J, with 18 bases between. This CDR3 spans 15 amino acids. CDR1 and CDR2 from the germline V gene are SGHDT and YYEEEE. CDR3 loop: CASSPSGLGVDTQYF. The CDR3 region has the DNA TGTGCCAGCAGCCCAAGCGGGCTGGGTGTGGATACGCAGTATTTT.

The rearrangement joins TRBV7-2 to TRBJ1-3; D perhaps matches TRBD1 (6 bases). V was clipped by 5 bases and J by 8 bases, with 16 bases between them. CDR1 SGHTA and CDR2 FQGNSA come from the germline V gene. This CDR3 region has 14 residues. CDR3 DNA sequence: TGTGCCAGCAGCCCCCGTCAGGGGCAAGACACCATATATTTT. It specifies CASSPRQGQDTIYF.

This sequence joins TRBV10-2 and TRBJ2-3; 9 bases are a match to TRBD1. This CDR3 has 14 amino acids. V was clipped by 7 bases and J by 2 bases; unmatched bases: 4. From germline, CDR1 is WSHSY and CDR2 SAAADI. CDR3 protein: CASMDRGYTDTQYF. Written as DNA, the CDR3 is TGCGCCAGCATGGACAGGGGATACACAGATACGCAGTATTTT.

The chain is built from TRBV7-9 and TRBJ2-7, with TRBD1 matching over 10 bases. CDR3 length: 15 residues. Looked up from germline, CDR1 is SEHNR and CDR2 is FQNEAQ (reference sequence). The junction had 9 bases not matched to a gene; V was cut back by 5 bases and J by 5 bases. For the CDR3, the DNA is TGTGCCAGCAGCGCTGCTGGGACAGGGGAAAACGAGCAGTACGTC. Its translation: CASSAAGTGENEQYV.

CDR3 coding DNA: TGTGCCAGCTCACCCCCCGTCGGCACAGATACGCAGTATTTT. Its protein product is CASSPPVGTDTQYF. The chain is built from TRBV18 and TRBJ2-3; D is uncertain. The CDR3 length is 14 residues. V was pared by 3 bases and J by 1 base, with 8 bases between. Germline V gives CDR1 KGHSH, CDR2 LQKENI.

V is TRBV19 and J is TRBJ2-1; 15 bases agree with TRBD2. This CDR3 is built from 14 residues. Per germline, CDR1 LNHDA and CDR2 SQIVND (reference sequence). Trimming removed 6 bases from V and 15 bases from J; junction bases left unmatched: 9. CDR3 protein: CASRPGLAGGPPFF. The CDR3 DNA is TGTGCCAGTAGACCTGGACTAGCGGGAGGGCCTCCGTTCTTC.

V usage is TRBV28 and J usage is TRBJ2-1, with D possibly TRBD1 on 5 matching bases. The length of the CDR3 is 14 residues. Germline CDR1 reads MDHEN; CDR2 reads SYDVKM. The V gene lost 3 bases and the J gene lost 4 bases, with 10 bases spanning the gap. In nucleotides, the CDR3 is TGTGCCAGCAGTTTCGAGAGACAGTACAATGAGCAGTTCTTC. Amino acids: CASSFERQYNEQFF.

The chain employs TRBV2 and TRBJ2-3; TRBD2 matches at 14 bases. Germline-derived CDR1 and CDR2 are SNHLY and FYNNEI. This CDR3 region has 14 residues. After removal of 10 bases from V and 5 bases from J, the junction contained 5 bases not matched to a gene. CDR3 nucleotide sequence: TGTGCCACCAGACTAGCGGGAGGGCGAGATACGCAGTATTTT. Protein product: CATRLAGGRDTQYF. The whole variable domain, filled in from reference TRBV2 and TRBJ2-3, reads EPEVTQTPSHQVTQMGQEVILRCVPISNHLYFYWYRQILGQKVEFLVSFYNNEISEKSEIFDDQFSVERPDGSNFTLKIRSTKLEDSAMYFCATRLAGGRDTQYFGPGTRLTVL.

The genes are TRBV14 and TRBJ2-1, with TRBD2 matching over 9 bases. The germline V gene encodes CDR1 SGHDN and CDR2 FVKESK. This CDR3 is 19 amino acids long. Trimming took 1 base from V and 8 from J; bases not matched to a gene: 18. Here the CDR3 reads CASSQGAATLRGGAYEQFF. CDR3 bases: TGTGCCAGCAGCCAAGGGGCCGCCACGCTACGCGGGGGGGCATATGAGCAGTTCTTC. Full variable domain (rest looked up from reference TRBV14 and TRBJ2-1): EAGVTQFPSHSVIEKGQTVTLRCDPISGHDNLYWYRRVMGKEIKFLLHFVKESKQDESGMPNNRFLAERTGGTYSTLKVQPAELEDSGVYFCASSQGAATLRGGAYEQFFGPGTRLTVL.

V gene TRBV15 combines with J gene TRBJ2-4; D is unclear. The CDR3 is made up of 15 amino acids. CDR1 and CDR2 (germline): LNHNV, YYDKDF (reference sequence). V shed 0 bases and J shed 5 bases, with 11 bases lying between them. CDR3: CATSRERETQNIQYF. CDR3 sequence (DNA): TGTGCCACCAGCAGAGAGAGAGAGACTCAAAACATTCAGTACTTC.

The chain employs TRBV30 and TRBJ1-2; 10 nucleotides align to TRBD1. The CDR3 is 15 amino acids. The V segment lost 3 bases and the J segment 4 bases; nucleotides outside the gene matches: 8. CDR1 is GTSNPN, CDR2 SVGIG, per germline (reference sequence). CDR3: CAWSEAGTGVYGYTF. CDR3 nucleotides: TGTGCCTGGAGCGAAGCCGGGACAGGGGTCTATGGCTACACCTTC.

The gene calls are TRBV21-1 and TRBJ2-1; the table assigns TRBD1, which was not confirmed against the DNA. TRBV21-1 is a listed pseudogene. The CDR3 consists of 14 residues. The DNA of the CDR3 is TGTGCCAGCAGCAAAGCGGCAGGGGTCAATGAGCAGTTCTTC. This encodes CASSKAAGVNEQFF.

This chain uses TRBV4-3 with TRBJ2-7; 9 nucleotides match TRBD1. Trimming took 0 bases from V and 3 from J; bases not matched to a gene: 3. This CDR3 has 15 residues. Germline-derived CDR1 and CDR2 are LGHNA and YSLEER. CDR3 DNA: TGCGCCAGCAGCCAAGACCCGGGACAGGGCTACGAGCAGTACTTC. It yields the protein CASSQDPGQGYEQYF.

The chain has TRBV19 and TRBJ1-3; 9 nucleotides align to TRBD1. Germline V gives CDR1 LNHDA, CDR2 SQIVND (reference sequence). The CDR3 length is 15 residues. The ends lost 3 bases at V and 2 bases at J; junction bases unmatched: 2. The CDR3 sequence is CASSITGGPGNTIYF. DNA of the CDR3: TGTGCCAGTAGTATCACAGGGGGCCCTGGAAACACCATATATTTT.

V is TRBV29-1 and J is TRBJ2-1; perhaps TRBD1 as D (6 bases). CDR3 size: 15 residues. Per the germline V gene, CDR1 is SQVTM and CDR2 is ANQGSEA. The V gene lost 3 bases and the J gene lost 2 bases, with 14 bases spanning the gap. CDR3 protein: CSVDPSGQAYNEQFF. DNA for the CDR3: TGCAGCGTTGACCCTTCGGGACAAGCCTACAATGAGCAGTTCTTC.

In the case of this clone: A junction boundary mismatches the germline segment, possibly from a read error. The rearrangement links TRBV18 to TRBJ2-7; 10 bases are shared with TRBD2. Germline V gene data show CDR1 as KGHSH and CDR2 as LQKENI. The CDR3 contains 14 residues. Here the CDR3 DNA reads TGTGCCAGCTCTCCACTAGCGGGGTTCTACGAGCAGTACTTC. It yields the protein CASSPLAGFYEQYF.

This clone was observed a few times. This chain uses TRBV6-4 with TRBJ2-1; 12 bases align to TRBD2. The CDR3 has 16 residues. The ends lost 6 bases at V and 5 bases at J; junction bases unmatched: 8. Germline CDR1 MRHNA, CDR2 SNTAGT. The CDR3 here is CASSQTSGRPHNEQFF. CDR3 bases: TGTGCCAGCAGCCAGACTAGCGGGAGACCCCACAATGAGCAGTTCTTC.

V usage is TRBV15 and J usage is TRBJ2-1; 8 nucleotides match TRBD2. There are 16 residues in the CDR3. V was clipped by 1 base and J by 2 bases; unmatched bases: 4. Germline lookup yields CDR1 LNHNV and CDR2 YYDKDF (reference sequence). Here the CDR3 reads CATSRGLSGTYNEQFF. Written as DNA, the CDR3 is TGTGCCACCAGCAGAGGGCTTAGCGGGACCTACAATGAGCAGTTCTTC.

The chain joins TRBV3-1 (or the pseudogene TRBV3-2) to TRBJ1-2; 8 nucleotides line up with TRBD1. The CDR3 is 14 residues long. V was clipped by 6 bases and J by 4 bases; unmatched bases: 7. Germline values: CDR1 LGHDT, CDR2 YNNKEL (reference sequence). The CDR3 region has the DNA TGTGCCAGCAGACCCGCGGACAGGGCCTATGGCTACACCTTC. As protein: CASRPADRAYGYTF.

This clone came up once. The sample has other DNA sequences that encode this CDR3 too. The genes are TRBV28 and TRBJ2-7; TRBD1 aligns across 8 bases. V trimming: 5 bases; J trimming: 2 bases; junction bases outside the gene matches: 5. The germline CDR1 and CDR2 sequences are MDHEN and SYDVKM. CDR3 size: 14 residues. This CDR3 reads CASSPGQGPYEQYF. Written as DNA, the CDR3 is TGTGCCAGCAGTCCCGGACAGGGCCCCTACGAGCAGTACTTC.

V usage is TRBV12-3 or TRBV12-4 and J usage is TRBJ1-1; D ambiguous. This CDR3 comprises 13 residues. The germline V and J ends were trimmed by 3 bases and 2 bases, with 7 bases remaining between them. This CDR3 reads CASSLLSNTEAFF. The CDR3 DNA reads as TGTGCCAGCAGTTTGCTAAGTAACACTGAAGCTTTCTTT.

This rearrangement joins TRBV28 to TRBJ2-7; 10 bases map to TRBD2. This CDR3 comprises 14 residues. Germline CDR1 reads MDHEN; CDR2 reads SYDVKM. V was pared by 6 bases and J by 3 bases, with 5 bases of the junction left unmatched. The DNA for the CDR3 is TGTGCCAGCAGATACTTAGCGGGGGGCTACGAGCAGTACTTC. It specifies CASRYLAGGYEQYF.

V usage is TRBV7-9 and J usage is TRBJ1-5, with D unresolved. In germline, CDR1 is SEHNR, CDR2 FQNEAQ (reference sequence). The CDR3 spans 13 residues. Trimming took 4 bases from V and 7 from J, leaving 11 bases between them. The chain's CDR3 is CASSYMMAQPQHF. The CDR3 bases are TGTGCCAGCAGCTACATGATGGCCCAGCCCCAGCATTTT.

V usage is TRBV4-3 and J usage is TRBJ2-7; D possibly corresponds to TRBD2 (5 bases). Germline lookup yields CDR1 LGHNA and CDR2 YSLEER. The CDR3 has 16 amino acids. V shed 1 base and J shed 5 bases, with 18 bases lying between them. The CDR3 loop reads CASSQGTTHKGDEQYV. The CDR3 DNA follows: TGCGCCAGCAGCCAAGGAACCACCCACAAGGGAGACGAGCAGTACGTC.

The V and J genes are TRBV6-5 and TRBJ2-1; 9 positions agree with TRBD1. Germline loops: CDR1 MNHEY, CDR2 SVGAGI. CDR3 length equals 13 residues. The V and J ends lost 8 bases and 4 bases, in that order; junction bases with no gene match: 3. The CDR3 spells CASRDRVYNEQFF. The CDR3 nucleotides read TGTGCCAGCCGGGACAGGGTTTACAATGAGCAGTTCTTC.

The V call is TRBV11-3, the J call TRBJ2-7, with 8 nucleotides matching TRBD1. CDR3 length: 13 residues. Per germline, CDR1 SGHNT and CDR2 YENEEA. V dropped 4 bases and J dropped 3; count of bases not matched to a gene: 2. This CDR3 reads CASSSQGGYEQYF. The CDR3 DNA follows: TGTGCCAGCAGCTCACAGGGGGGCTACGAGCAGTACTTC.

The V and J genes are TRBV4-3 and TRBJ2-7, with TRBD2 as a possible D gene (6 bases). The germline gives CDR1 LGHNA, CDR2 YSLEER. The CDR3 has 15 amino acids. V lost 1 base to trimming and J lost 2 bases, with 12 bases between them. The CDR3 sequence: CASSQGRVPTYEQYF. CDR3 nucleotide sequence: TGCGCCAGCAGCCAAGGGAGGGTCCCAACCTACGAGCAGTACTTC.

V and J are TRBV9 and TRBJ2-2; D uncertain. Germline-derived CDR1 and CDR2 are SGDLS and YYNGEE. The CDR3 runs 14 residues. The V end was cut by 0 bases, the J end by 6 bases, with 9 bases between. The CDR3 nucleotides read TGTGCCAGCAGCGTAGCTCAGTGGTCCGGGGAGCTGTTTTTT. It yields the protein CASSVAQWSGELFF.